Presented here are 13 T cell receptor beta chains from one specimen sequenced in a study of cytomegalovirus exposure and HLA in healthy donors. The PCR contained 60 Vbeta and 13 Jbeta primers. Clones were read by immunoSEQ multiplex PCR, and TCRdb kept only the in-frame ones, dropping some. The sample shows around 150,000 clones, around nine tenths of them seen only once. Sequencing was done on a sample of PBMCs. The receptors come from a woman aged 25 to 39 in good health and CMV-seronegative.

The chain combines TRBV5-4 with TRBJ2-1; 7 bases align to TRBD2. Germline V CDR1 and CDR2: SGHNT, YYREEE (reference sequence). The CDR3 has 15 amino acids. The trim removed 3 bases at V and 2 bases at J, leaving 5 bases unmatched. CDR3 sequence reads: CASSSVAGAYNEQFF. In DNA, the CDR3 is TGTGCCAGCAGCTCTGTAGCGGGTGCCTACAATGAGCAGTTCTTC.

The V and J genes are TRBV7-9 and TRBJ2-2; 7 positions agree with TRBD2. Germline loops: CDR1 SEHNR, CDR2 FQNEAQ (reference sequence). The trim removed 5 bases at V and 1 base at J, leaving 7 bases unmatched. The CDR3 is 16 residues long. The CDR3 loop reads CASSRRAGRNTGELFF. In DNA, the CDR3 is TGTGCCAGCAGCAGAAGAGCGGGGAGGAACACCGGGGAGCTGTTTTTT.

CDR3 loop: CASSGRDGSYEQYF. The CDR3 DNA follows: TGTGCCAGCAGCGGGCGGGACGGATCCTACGAGCAGTACTTC. The chain recombines TRBV7-9 with TRBJ2-7; tentatively, D is TRBD2 (6 bases). The ends were cut back, 5 bases at V and 1 base at J, with 12 bases in the middle. Germline CDR1 reads SEHNR; CDR2 reads FQNEAQ (reference sequence). The CDR3 consists of 14 residues.

This chain links TRBV18 with TRBJ2-5; 10 bases align to TRBD1. The better agreement between TRBJ2-7 and the DNA end casts doubt on the J call. Per the germline V gene, CDR1 is KGHSH and CDR2 is LQKENI. The CDR3 consists of 14 residues. The CDR3 is CASSPPGQGYEQYF. The CDR3 DNA sequence: TGTGCCAGCTCACCACCGGGACAGGGGTACGAGCAGTACTTC.

A word on this clone: At the DNA level, this CDR3 is encoded by other sequences in the same sample as well. The V gene is TRBV6-5, the J gene TRBJ1-5; D might be TRBD1 (6 bases). V was pared by 6 bases and J by 2 bases, with 11 bases between. Germline loops: CDR1 MNHEY, CDR2 SVGAGI. CDR3 length equals 14 residues. The CDR3 DNA reads TGTGCCAGCAGAGGGGGTGGAGGCAATCAGCCCCAGCATTTT. Protein product: CASRGGGGNQPQHF.

This clone was counted a single time. J is TRBJ1-4 and V is TRBV11-1; D gene ambiguous. CDR3 length equals 17 residues. Per germline, CDR1 SGHAT and CDR2 FQDESV (reference sequence). V was shortened by 2 bases and J by 0 bases, with 13 bases between the two germline ends. The CDR3 is CASSLLSESATNEKLFF. CDR3 DNA: TGTGCCAGCAGCTTATTGTCTGAGTCTGCAACTAATGAAAAACTGTTTTTT.

V usage is TRBV19 and J usage is TRBJ1-5; 9 bases line up with TRBD1. The length of the CDR3 is 15 residues. The ends lost 10 bases at V and 0 bases at J; junction bases unmatched: 7. CDR1 is LNHDA and CDR2 is SQIVND in the germline V gene (reference sequence). The CDR3 DNA reads as TGTGCCACGGGGACAGGGCTTAATAGCAATCAGCCCCAGCATTTT. Translating gives CATGTGLNSNQPQHF.

The chain has TRBV28 and TRBJ2-7; 7 bases are shared with TRBD1. The CDR3 has 14 residues. V dropped 7 bases and J dropped 4; count of bases not matched to a gene: 10. The germline gives CDR1 MDHEN, CDR2 SYDVKM. The CDR3 is CASTPATGKYEQYF. In DNA form, the CDR3 reads TGTGCCAGCACCCCCGCGACAGGGAAATACGAGCAGTACTTC.

This clone has only one observation. The rearrangement joins TRBV19 to TRBJ2-7; D might be TRBD1 (6 bases). The germline gives CDR1 LNHDA, CDR2 SQIVND (reference sequence). Deletions cut 4 bases from V and 7 bases from J, with 14 bases between. The CDR3 spans 13 residues. Written as DNA, the CDR3 is TGTGCCAGTAGTACCATTCACAGGGCTGAGCAGTACTTC. Translated: CASSTIHRAEQYF. The full variable domain, with the rest looked up from reference TRBV19 and TRBJ2-7, is DGGITQSPKYLFRKEGQNVTLSCEQNLNHDAMYWYRQDPGQGLRLIYYSQIVNDFQKGDIAEGYSVSREKKESFPLTVTSAQKNPTAFYLCASSTIHRAEQYFGPGTRLTVT.

The CDR3 DNA is TGTGCCAGCAGCTTAGCGTTGGTAGATTACAATGAGCAGTTCTTC. It encodes CASSLALVDYNEQFF. The chain joins TRBV7-9 to TRBJ2-1, with D unresolved. The CDR3 extends over 15 amino acids. Per germline, CDR1 SEHNR and CDR2 FQNEAQ (reference sequence). With 0 bases removed from V and 4 bases from J, the gap between germline ends came to 10 bases.

As concerns this clone: Other nucleotide sequences from this sample produce the same CDR3. The chain combines TRBV2 with TRBJ2-7; 7 bases are a match to TRBD2. The germline gives CDR1 SNHLY, CDR2 FYNNEI. The CDR3 contains 16 residues. V was clipped by 6 bases and J by 6 bases; unmatched bases: 17. CDR3 bases: TGTGCCAGCAGGGGTACTCTAGCGGCTCACGCCAGCGAGCAGTACTTC. Translated: CASRGTLAAHASEQYF.

The rearrangement uses TRBV7-9 and TRBJ2-3; 8 bases align to TRBD2. Germline trimming cut 8 bases from V and 5 bases from J; bases unmatched to any gene: 6. The CDR3 has 13 amino acids. CDR1 is SEHNR, CDR2 FQNEAQ, per germline (reference sequence). CDR3: CASAYGRVDTQYF. The CDR3 DNA reads as TGTGCCAGCGCATACGGGAGGGTAGATACGCAGTATTTT.

The J gene is TRBJ2-7, the V gene TRBV19, with D maybe TRBD2 (5 bases). Germline V gene data show CDR1 as LNHDA and CDR2 as SQIVND (reference sequence). Deletions cut 4 bases from V and 2 bases from J, with 9 bases between. The CDR3 totals 13 residues. As DNA, the CDR3 is TGTGCCAGTAGTAAGGAGGACGCCTACGAGCAGTACTTC. It specifies CASSKEDAYEQYF.